The 13 T cell receptor beta chains reported below all come from one sample, sequenced in a study of T-cell memory formation after mild COVID-19. TCRdb ran MiXCR on the 5' RACE reads and lists one entry per CDR3 protein. The data show about 270,000 distinct CDR3 sequences, 15% seen once. Source material: PBMCs or a T cell subset sorted from them (not recorded which). The receptor set was obtained from an adult woman who had mild COVID-19 (a few samples of this study predate the infection). Cell type and time point are not known.

The chain is built from TRBV7-9 and TRBJ2-1; possibly TRBD1 for D (5 bases). CDR3 length equals 14 residues. The V gene's germline CDR1 is SEHNR and CDR2 FQNEAQ (reference sequence). V was cut by 4 bases and J by 1 base, with 8 bases left in between. The CDR3 DNA sequence: TGTGCCAGCAGCTCGACAGATTCCTACAATGAGCAGTTCTTC. Translating it yields CASSSTDSYNEQFF.

The chain couples TRBV7-6 to TRBJ2-7; D perhaps matches TRBD1 (6 bases). The CDR3 is 16 residues long. V gave up 4 bases and J gave up 3 bases, with 19 bases separating them. Germline V gives CDR1 SGHVS, CDR2 FNYEAQ. The CDR3 here is CASSSRGGEQVYEQYF. CDR3 in DNA: TGTGCCAGCAGCTCGAGAGGGGGTGAGCAGGTCTACGAGCAGTACTTC.

The V and J genes are TRBV6-5 and TRBJ1-2; D is undetermined. The ends were cut back, 5 bases at V and 4 bases at J, with 14 bases in the middle. Germline assignment: CDR1 MNHEY and CDR2 SVGAGI. The CDR3 length is 14 residues. CDR3 DNA: TGTGCCAGCAGTGGGTTTCTGGCCCCCTATGGCTACACCTTC. Protein: CASSGFLAPYGYTF.

In this sample, this clonotype turned up a few times. The rearrangement uses TRBV11-2 and TRBJ2-3, with 9 bases fitting TRBD2. CDR1 is SGHAT and CDR2 is FQNNGV in the germline V gene. The CDR3 spans 15 residues. Trimming at V came to 1 base and at J to 1 base, leaving 0 bases not matched to a gene. The CDR3 protein is CASSLVAGGTDTQYF. The CDR3 DNA is TGTGCCAGCAGCTTAGTAGCGGGAGGCACAGATACGCAGTATTTT.

The rearrangement uses TRBV14 and TRBJ2-3, with D tentatively TRBD2 (6 bases). Germline V lookup: CDR1 SGHDN, CDR2 FVKESK. The CDR3 runs 16 residues. V was clipped by 2 bases and J by 4 bases, with 16 bases between them. Here the CDR3 DNA reads TGTGCCAGCAGCCAAAACTTCGCTCGCGGGGCAGATACGCAGTATTTT. This gives the protein CASSQNFARGADTQYF.

The chain joins TRBV7-9 to TRBJ1-2; D is unresolved. The CDR3 is 16 residues long. V lost 2 bases and J 2 bases, leaving 15 bases between the germline ends. The germline gives CDR1 SEHNR, CDR2 FQNEAQ (reference sequence). CDR3 region: CASSLSSGVWNYGYTF. The CDR3 bases are TGTGCCAGCAGCTTAAGTAGCGGGGTTTGGAACTATGGCTACACCTTC. Looking up the rest from reference TRBV7-9 and TRBJ1-2 gives the full variable domain: DTGVSQNPRHKITKRGQNVTFRCDPISEHNRLYWYRQTLGQGPEFLTYFQNEAQLEKSRLLSDRFSAERPKGSFSTLEIQRTEQGDSAMYLCASSLSSGVWNYGYTFGSGTRLTVV.

This chain uses TRBV21-1 with TRBJ1-5; TRBD1, the D gene given by the table, was not confirmed from the DNA. TRBV21-1 is designated a pseudogene. The CDR3 has 16 amino acids. This CDR3 reads CASSKPPGRWGQPQHF. In nucleotides, the CDR3 is TGTGCCAGCAGCAAACCACCAGGGCGGTGGGGTCAGCCCCAGCATTTT.

This clonotype occurred a few times. This chain uses TRBV5-1 with TRBJ1-5; D uncertain. The CDR3 has 13 amino acids. V was shortened by 4 bases and J by 6 bases, with 11 bases between the two germline ends. Germline V gives CDR1 SGHRS, CDR2 YFSETQ. In nucleotides, the CDR3 is TGCGCCAGCAGCCCGGAGTGGGGTCAGCCCCAGCATTTT. This sequence encodes CASSPEWGQPQHF.

The chain couples TRBV18 to TRBJ2-7; 12 nucleotides match TRBD2. Per the germline V gene, CDR1 is KGHSH and CDR2 is LQKENI. The CDR3 sequence is 14 residues long. The V and J ends lost 3 bases and 7 bases, in that order; junction bases with no gene match: 4. The CDR3 is CASSPGLAGSEQYF. The CDR3 nucleotides are TGTGCCAGCTCACCGGGACTAGCGGGCTCTGAGCAGTACTTC.

The chain recombines TRBV5-1 with TRBJ2-7; D is perhaps TRBD1 (5 bases). Germline-derived CDR1 and CDR2 are SGHRS and YFSETQ. V was pared by 4 bases and J by 5 bases, with 16 bases between. This CDR3 has 14 residues. CDR3 nucleotides: TGCGCCAGCAGCATCCAGGGTCAGTACGACGAGCAGTACTTC. It is translated as CASSIQGQYDEQYF.

This clonotype was found a few times. The chain carries TRBV4-1 and TRBJ2-7; 11 nucleotides agree with TRBD2. Germline values: CDR1 MGHRA, CDR2 YSYEKL. This CDR3 is built from 15 residues. Trimming cost V 1 base and J 3 bases; bases outside gene matches: 2. DNA of the CDR3: TGCGCCAGCAGCCAAGGTAGCGGGGGGGTCTACGAGCAGTACTTC. This sequence encodes CASSQGSGGVYEQYF.

The rearrangement joins TRBV12-3 or TRBV12-4 to TRBJ2-1; possible D gene TRBD1, 5 bases. The germline V and J ends were trimmed by 5 bases and 12 bases, with 14 bases remaining between them. This CDR3 has 12 residues. CDR3 residues: CASSDPGWGQFF. The CDR3 DNA follows: TGTGCCAGCAGTGATCCAGGGTGGGGGCAGTTCTTC.

This clonotype has at least ten counts. The chain couples TRBV5-5 to TRBJ2-1, with D hard to call. The CDR3 runs 16 residues. Germline V gene data show CDR1 as SGHKS and CDR2 as YYEKEE (reference sequence). V lost 4 bases to trimming and J lost 0 bases, with 14 bases between them. The CDR3 nucleotides are TGTGCCAGCAGCGCAACTACTATGAGCTCCTACAATGAGCAGTTCTTC. Amino acids: CASSATTMSSYNEQFF. Based on the CDR3 plus reference TRBV5-5 and TRBJ2-1, the full variable domain is DAGVTQSPTHLIKTRGQQVTLRCSPISGHKSVSWYQQVLGQGPQFIFQYYEKEERGRGNFPDRFSARQFPNYSSELNVNALLLGDSALYLCASSATTMSSYNEQFFGPGTRLTVL.